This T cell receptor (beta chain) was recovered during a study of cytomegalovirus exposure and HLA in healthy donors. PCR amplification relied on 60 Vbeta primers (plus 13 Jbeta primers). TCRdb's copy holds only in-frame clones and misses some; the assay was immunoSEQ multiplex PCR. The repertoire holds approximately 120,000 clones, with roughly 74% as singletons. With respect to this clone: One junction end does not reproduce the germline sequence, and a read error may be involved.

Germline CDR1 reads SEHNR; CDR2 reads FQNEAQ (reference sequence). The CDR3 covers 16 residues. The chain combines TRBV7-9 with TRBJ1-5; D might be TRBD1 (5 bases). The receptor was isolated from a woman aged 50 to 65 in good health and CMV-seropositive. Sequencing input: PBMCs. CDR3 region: CSSSPGGANSNQPQHF. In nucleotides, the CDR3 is TGTTCCAGCAGCCCCGGAGGGGCAAATAGCAATCAGCCCCAGCATTTT.